The subject of this entry is one T cell receptor beta chain. As yet, its antigen is unknown. Generated by immunoSEQ multiplex PCR, the TCRdb table keeps only in-frame clones and is missing some. Here the sample spans approximately 29,000 clones, about 77% being singletons. These data come from a study of OX40 agonist ivuxolimab in advanced cancers. Whole-study context: A partial response was reached by three patients: one with hepatocellular carcinoma and two with cutaneous melanoma.

Trimming pared 0 bases from V and 6 bases from J, leaving 12 bases between. CDR3 length: 15 amino acids. The germline V gene has CDR1 MNHEY and CDR2 SMNVEV (reference sequence). Study findings and constraints: At 0.1 to 3.0 mg/kg, clonal expansion of CD4+ and CD8+ blood T cells had occurred by week 6.

This clonotype was obtained from an adult with an advanced solid tumor such as melanoma, head and neck, liver or kidney cancer. The chain has TRBV27 and TRBJ1-5, with D hard to call. Material: CD4+ or CD8+ T cells sorted from blood, obtained in a trial of the OX40 agonist ivuxolimab. CDR3 nucleotides: TGTGCCAGCAGTTTATCTGGGGAGTTGGGTCAGCCCCAGCATTTT. This encodes CASSLSGELGQPQHF.